This T cell receptor beta chain was recorded in a study of blood T cell repertoires in COVID-19. Study information: Samples taken during acute and convalescent COVID-19 were collected in the United States, Italy and Spain.

CDR1 MNHEY and CDR2 SVGAGI come from the germline V gene. CDR3 length: 13 amino acids. V lost 5 bases and J 4 bases, leaving 11 bases between the germline ends. Produced via immunoSEQ multiplex PCR; TCRdb's table is partial and in-frame only. The data hold about 35,000 clones, with 83% observed a single time. The rearrangement uses TRBV6-5 and TRBJ1-1; D call uncertain. This clonotype was obtained from a man aged 45 to 65 with acute or convalescent COVID-19. Material: peripheral blood. The CDR3 is CASSNTAGTEAFF. In DNA form, the CDR3 reads TGTGCCAGCAGTAACACAGCGGGCACTGAAGCTTTCTTT.